This record concerns one T cell receptor beta chain sequence. The record originates from a study of blood T cell repertoires in COVID-19. The CDR3 is 14 amino acids. CDR1 and CDR2 (germline): MNHEY, SVGAGI. Trimming removed 0 bases from V and 4 bases from J, with 9 bases in between. Data came from immunoSEQ multiplex PCR; TCRdb stores just in-frame clones and leaves some out. This table has around 25,000 clones, under 85% appearing once. This sequence originates from a man aged 70 or older with acute or convalescent COVID-19. The rearrangement links TRBV6-5 to TRBJ1-1; D ambiguous. Sequenced sample: peripheral blood. Here the CDR3 DNA reads TGTGCCAGCAGTTACTCACGGAGGGCCACTGAAGCTTTCTTT. Translated, it gives CASSYSRRATEAFF.